The source of this T cell receptor beta chain is a study of somatic mutations in cytotoxic T cells in rheumatoid arthritis. Generated by immunoSEQ multiplex PCR, the TCRdb table keeps only in-frame clones and is missing some. Counted here are some 20,000 clones, about 85% occurring once; the ten biggest clones make up 9.5% to 13%. The CDR3 runs 15 residues. The V gene's germline CDR1 is LNHDA and CDR2 SQIVND (reference sequence). V lost 10 bases and J 2 bases, leaving 18 bases between the germline ends. Sequencing was performed on CD8+ T cells sorted from blood. This clonotype was obtained from a man aged 18 to 30 with rheumatoid arthritis. The rearrangement joins TRBV19 to TRBJ2-1, with D perhaps TRBD2 (7 bases). CDR3 nucleotides: TGTGCCACCGCCGGGGGAGGGGGAGCCTACAATGAGCAGTTCTTC. The encoded protein is CATAGGGGAYNEQFF.